This is a list of T cell receptor beta chains from one sample in a study of Graves' ophthalmopathy and Graves' hyperthyroidism. Using its own MiXCR run on the multiplex PCR reads, TCRdb lists one record per CDR3 protein. This sample has roughly 1.1 million distinct CDR3 sequences, with around a third found just once. The sequenced sample consisted of peripheral blood or thyroid tissue (not recorded which). The receptors were gathered from an adult man with Graves' hyperthyroidism. Each CDR3 is given without its conserved first and last residue. The order of the fields is V gene, D gene, CDR3 protein. The D gene is left open where the match is weak.

>TRBV19|NA
ASSIERNTEAF
>TRBV30|NA
AWLSDGYT
>TRBV11-3|NA
AISPTPGWGTF
>TRBV10-2|NA
ASSAKTLSYEQY
>TRBV7-2|NA
ASSQVGGDEQY
>TRBV25-1|NA
ASSESRTWGRFTQPQH
>TRBV7-9|NA
ASSLRRETEAF
>TRBV29-1|NA
SVTGRQTSNYGYT
>TRBV20-1|NA
SARSTGAYGYT
>TRBV29-1|NA
SAGEGGDYEQY
>TRBV12-3/TRBV12-4|NA
ASSPYRVWISGNTIY
>TRBV7-2|TRBD1
ASSLAGDRGLVITGELF
>TRBV20-1|NA
SAVDQGGNTIY
>TRBV20-1|NA
SARKGRTYNSPLH
>TRBV6-5|NA
ASSYNSAVGGTDTEAF
>TRBV7-8|NA
ASSRDILSPLSGNTIY
>TRBV20-1|TRBD2
SARTSGRSSGELF
>TRBV5-1|NA
ASSQGTSRNSPLH
>TRBV10-2|TRBD1
ASSEPDSASRDPGQGEKQY
>TRBV2|NA
ASRLQGRGNQPQH
>TRBV14|NA
ASSPSPAKQY
>TRBV20-1|NA
SASLGGPLDEQY
>TRBV6-5|NA
ASRKQGGQETQY
>TRBV7-9|NA
ASSDSLGVTEAF
>TRBV4-3|NA
ASSLLDSGNTIY
>TRBV15|NA
ATNRDRRQGTSYEQY
>TRBV29-1|TRBD2
SVEPGLALQTQY
>TRBV6-5|NA
ASSYGGEGSPLH
>TRBV12-3/TRBV12-4|TRBD1
ASSSAGGEEKLF
>TRBV30|NA
AWSVPGQLNQPQH
>TRBV7-2|NA
ASSFDPGNTIY
>TRBV19|NA
ASAAPGSGANVLT
>TRBV5-1|NA
ASSRDGHEAF
>TRBV9|TRBD1
ASSVGTGGLNQPQH
>TRBV6-5|NA
ASRPSSASTQEQY
>TRBV10-2|NA
ASSESGFYEQY
>TRBV5-1|TRBD1
ASSSDRTTYEQY
>TRBV20-1|TRBD1
SGLQWGQGNSYEQY
>TRBV7-9|NA
ASSGGLTLGDEQF
>TRBV7-2|TRBD1
ASSLDRGKRETQY
>TRBV12-3/TRBV12-4|NA
ASRKEGQGLAGLQETEY
>TRBV7-9|TRBD2
ASSLTAGVYEQY
>TRBV29-1|TRBD1
SVESSRGPETQY
>TRBV11-2|NA
ASSSPWLTGEGTEAF
>TRBV6-4|NA
ASSEQPTGELF
>TRBV25-1|NA
ASSQLSLNSGEQY
>TRBV7-8|TRBD1
ASSITQGAAYEQY
>TRBV29-1|NA
SVEGWAGKYEQY
>TRBV28|NA
ASSLGDTQPQH
>TRBV12-3/TRBV12-4|NA
ASSPRALEQY
>TRBV10-3|TRBD1
ATNPGTGGTEAF
>TRBV19|NA
ASSATQKSNQPQH